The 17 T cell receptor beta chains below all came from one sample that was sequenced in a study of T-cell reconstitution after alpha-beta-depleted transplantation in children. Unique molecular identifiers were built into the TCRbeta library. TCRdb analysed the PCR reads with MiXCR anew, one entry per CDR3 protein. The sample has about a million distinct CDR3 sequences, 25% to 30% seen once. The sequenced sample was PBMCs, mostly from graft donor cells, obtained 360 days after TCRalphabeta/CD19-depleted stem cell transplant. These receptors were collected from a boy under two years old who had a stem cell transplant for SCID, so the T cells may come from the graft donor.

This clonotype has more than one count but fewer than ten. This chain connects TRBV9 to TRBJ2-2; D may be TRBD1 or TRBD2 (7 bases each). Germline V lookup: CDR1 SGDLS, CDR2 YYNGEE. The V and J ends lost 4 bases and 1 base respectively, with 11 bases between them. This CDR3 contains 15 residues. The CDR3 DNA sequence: TGTGCCAGCAGCCCAGGGGGGGTGAACACCGGGGAGCTGTTTTTT. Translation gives CASSPGGVNTGELFF. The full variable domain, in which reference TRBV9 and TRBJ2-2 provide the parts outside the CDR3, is DSGVTQTPKHLITATGQRVTLRCSPRSGDLSVYWYQQSLDQGLQFLIQYYNGEERAKGNILERFSAQQFPDLHSELNLSSLELGDSALYFCASSPGGVNTGELFFGEGSRLTVL.

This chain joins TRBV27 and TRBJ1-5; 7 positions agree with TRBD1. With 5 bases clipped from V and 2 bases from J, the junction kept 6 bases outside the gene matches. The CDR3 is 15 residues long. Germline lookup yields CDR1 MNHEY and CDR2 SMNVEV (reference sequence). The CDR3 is CASSPRGGGNQPQHF. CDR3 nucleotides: TGTGCCAGCAGTCCCAGGGGGGGAGGCAATCAGCCCCAGCATTTT.

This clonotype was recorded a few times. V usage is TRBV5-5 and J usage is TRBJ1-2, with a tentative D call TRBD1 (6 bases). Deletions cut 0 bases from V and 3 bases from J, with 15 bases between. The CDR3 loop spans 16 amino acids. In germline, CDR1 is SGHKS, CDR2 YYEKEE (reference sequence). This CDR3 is CASSLGQEGTYYGYTF. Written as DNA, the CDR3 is TGTGCCAGCAGCTTGGGGCAGGAAGGGACATACTATGGCTACACCTTC.

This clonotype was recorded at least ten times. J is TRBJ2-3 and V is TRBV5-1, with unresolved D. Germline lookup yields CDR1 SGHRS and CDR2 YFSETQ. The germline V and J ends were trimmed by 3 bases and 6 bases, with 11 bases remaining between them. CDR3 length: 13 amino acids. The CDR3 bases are TGCGCCAGCAGCTCCTGGACCCCGGATACGCAGTATTTT. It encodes CASSSWTPDTQYF.

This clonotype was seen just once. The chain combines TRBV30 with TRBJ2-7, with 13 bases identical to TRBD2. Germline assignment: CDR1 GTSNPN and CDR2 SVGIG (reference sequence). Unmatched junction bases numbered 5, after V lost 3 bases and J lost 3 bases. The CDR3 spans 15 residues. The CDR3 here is CAWRGTSGEFYEQYF. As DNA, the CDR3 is TGTGCCTGGAGGGGGACTAGCGGGGAGTTCTACGAGCAGTACTTC.

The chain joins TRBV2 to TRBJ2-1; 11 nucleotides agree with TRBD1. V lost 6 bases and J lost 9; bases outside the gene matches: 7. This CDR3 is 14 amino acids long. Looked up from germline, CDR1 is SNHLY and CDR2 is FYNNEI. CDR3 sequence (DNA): TGTGCCAGCAGCCTGGACAGGGGGCATGGTGAGCAGTTCTTC. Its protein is CASSLDRGHGEQFF. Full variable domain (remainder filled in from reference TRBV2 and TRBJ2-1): EPEVTQTPSHQVTQMGQEVILRCVPISNHLYFYWYRQILGQKVEFLVSFYNNEISEKSEIFDDQFSVERPDGSNFTLKIRSTKLEDSAMYFCASSLDRGHGEQFFGPGTRLTVL.

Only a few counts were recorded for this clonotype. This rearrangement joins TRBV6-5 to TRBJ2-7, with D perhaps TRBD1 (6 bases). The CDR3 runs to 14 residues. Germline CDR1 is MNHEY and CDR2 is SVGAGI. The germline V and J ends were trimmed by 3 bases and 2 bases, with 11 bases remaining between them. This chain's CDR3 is CASSYDRTTYEQYF. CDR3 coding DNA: TGTGCCAGCAGTTATGACAGGACGACCTACGAGCAGTACTTC.

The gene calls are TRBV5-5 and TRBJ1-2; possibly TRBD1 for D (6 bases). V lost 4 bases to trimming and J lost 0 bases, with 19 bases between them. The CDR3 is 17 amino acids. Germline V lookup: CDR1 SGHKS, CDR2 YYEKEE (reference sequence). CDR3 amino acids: CASSVLARGASNYGYTF. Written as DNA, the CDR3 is TGTGCCAGCAGCGTGCTCGCCAGGGGCGCCTCTAACTATGGCTACACCTTC.

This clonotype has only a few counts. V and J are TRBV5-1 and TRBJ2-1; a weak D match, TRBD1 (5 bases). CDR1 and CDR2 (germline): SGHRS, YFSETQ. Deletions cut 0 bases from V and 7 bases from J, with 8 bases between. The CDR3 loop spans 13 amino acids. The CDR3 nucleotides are TGCGCCAGCAGCTTGGAGACAGTTAATGAGCAGTTCTTC. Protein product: CASSLETVNEQFF.

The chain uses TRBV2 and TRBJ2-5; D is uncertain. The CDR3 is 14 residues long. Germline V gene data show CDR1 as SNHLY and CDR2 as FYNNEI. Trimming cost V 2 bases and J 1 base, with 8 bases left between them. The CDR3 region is CASSERWGQETQYF. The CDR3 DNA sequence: TGTGCCAGCAGTGAAAGATGGGGCCAAGAGACCCAGTACTTC.

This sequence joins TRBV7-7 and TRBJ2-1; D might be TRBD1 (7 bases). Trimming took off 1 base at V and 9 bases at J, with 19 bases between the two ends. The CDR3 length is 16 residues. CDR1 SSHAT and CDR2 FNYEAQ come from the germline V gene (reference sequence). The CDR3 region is CASSLVSGAGGGEQFF. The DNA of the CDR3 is TGTGCCAGCAGCTTAGTGTCGGGAGCAGGGGGAGGTGAGCAGTTCTTC.

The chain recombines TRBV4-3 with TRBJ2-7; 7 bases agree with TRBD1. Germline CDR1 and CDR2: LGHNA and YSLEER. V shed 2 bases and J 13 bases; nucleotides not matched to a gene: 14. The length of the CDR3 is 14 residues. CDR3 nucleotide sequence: TGCGCCAGCAGCCAATCCCGGTTCGGGACAGCCTCATACTTC. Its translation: CASSQSRFGTASYF.

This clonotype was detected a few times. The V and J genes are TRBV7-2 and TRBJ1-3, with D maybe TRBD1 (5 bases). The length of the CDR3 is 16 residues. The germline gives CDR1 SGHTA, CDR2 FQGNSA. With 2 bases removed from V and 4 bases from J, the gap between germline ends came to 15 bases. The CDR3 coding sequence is TGTGCCAGCAGCTTAAGGACGGGACTCCCGGGAAACACCATATATTTT. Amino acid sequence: CASSLRTGLPGNTIYF.

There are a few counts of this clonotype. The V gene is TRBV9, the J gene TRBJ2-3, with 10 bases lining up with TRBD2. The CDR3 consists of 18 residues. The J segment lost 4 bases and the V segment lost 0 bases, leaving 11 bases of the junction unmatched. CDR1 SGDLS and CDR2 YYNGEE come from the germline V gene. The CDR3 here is CASSVGDRGAGGSDTQYF. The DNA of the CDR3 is TGTGCCAGCAGCGTAGGGGACCGTGGAGCGGGGGGGTCAGATACGCAGTATTTT.

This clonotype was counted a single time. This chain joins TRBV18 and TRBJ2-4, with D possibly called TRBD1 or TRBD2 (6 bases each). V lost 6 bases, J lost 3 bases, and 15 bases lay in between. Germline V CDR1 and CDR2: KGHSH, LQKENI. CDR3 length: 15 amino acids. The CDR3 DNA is TGTGCCAGCTCCCTGGGGGGCGCGGGCAAAAACATTCAGTACTTC. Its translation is CASSLGGAGKNIQYF.

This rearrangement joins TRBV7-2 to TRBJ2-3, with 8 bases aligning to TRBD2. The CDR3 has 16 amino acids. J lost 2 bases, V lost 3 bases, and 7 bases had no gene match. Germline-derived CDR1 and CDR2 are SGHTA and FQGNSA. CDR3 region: CASSFRGGPTTDTQYF. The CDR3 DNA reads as TGTGCCAGCAGCTTCCGCGGGGGGCCTACCACAGATACGCAGTATTTT.

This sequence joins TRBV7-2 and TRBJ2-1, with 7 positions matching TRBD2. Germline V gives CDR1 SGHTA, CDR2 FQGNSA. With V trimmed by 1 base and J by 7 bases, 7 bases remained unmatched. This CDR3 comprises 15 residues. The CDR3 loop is CASSLEWAGENEQFF. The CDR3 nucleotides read TGTGCCAGCAGCTTAGAATGGGCGGGGGAGAATGAGCAGTTCTTC.